The 21 T cell receptor beta chains presented below share a single source sample, sequenced in a study of vaccination and CD4 T cells after COVID-19. Treatment here: approximately nine-day PBMC culture with coronavirus spike peptide pools or control peptides (ViraFEST assay). For these TCRs, the target antigens are not known. At the Johns Hopkins FTIC core, DNA taken from cultured CD4+ T cells was sequenced by way of the Oncomine TCR Beta short-read assay. TCRdb re-derived calls from the PCR reads in MiXCR, one entry per CDR3 protein. This sample has 15,000 to 20,000 distinct CDR3 sequences, with more than 40% found just once. The sequencing sample was made of CD4+ T cells from blood, cultured in vitro. These receptors were obtained from a human donor who had recovered from COVID-19.

CDR3 bases: TGCGCCAGCAGCCCCACAGGGGTGGATGGCTACACCTTC. Translating gives CASSPTGVDGYTF. The chain joins TRBV4-3 to TRBJ1-2; 7 nucleotides agree with TRBD1. The length of the CDR3 is 13 residues. Per germline, CDR1 LGHNA and CDR2 YSLEER. The J segment lost 6 bases and the V segment lost 4 bases, leaving 5 bases of the junction unmatched.

This clonotype was observed a few times. The V and J genes are TRBV6-2 or TRBV6-3 and TRBJ1-2, with 10 bases aligning to TRBD1. Per the germline V gene, CDR1 is MNHEY and CDR2 is SVGEGT. The CDR3 runs 14 residues. Trimming at V came to 7 bases and at J to 6 bases, leaving 8 bases not matched to a gene. CDR3 region: CASNLPGTGDGYTF. The CDR3, as DNA: TGTGCCAGCAACTTACCTGGGACAGGGGATGGCTACACCTTC.

The chain has TRBV19 and TRBJ2-5; TRBD2 might be the D (6 bases). This CDR3 region has 11 residues. Germline CDR1 and CDR2: LNHDA and SQIVND (reference sequence). The CDR3 region is CASGGLETQYF. The CDR3 DNA reads as TGTGCGTCTGGGGGGTTGGAGACCCAGTACTTC.

The rearrangement uses TRBV27 and TRBJ2-6; TRBD1 aligns across 7 bases. The CDR3 spans 16 residues. Germline V gene sequence: CDR1 MNHEY, CDR2 SMNVEV (reference sequence). With V trimmed by 5 bases and J by 1 base, 5 bases remained unmatched. The CDR3: CASSTRTGSGANVLTF. The CDR3 region has the DNA TGTGCCAGCAGTACTCGGACAGGTTCTGGGGCCAACGTCCTGACTTTC.

V gene TRBV5-6 combines with J gene TRBJ2-4; 11 nucleotides match TRBD2. Germline V gene lookup returns CDR1 SGHDT and CDR2 YYEEEE. The CDR3 extends over 17 amino acids. Losses at the gene ends were 4 bases for V and 0 bases for J; bases not matched to a gene: 6. Here the CDR3 DNA reads TGTGCCAGCAGCCACCCGGGACTAGCGGTAGCCAAAAACATTCAGTACTTC. It encodes CASSHPGLAVAKNIQYF.

The V call is TRBV7-2, the J call TRBJ2-1; possible D gene TRBD2, 5 bases. From germline, CDR1 is SGHTA and CDR2 FQGNSA. V shed 0 bases and J shed 8 bases, with 14 bases lying between them. This CDR3 spans 15 amino acids. CDR3 amino acids: CASSLAGVGVDEQFF. The CDR3, as DNA: TGTGCCAGCAGCTTAGCGGGAGTCGGGGTAGATGAGCAGTTCTTC. Drawing the rest from reference TRBV7-2 and TRBJ2-1, the complete variable domain is GAGVSQSPSNKVTEKGKDVELRCDPISGHTALYWYRQSLGQGLEFLIYFQGNSAPDKSGLPSDRFSAERTGGSVSTLTIQRTQQEDSAVYLCASSLAGVGVDEQFFGPGTRLTVL.

The chain is built from TRBV20-1 and TRBJ2-3; no clear D gene. Germline V gene sequence: CDR1 DFQATT, CDR2 SNEGSKA (reference sequence). Trimming pared 4 bases from V and 1 base from J, leaving 9 bases between. CDR3 length equals 13 residues. This chain's CDR3 is CSAKSWRTDTQYF. CDR3 DNA sequence: TGCAGTGCTAAGTCGTGGCGCACAGATACGCAGTATTTT.

This clonotype has just a few counts. J is TRBJ2-7 and V is TRBV25-1; D is undetermined. Germline V gives CDR1 MGHDK, CDR2 SYGVNS. CDR3 length: 13 amino acids. V was pared by 0 bases and J by 4 bases, with 7 bases between. The CDR3 nucleotides read TGTGCCAGCAGTGAATATGGGCGGTACGAGCAGTACTTC. Its protein product is CASSEYGRYEQYF.

The chain couples TRBV28 to TRBJ1-5; 7 positions match TRBD1. The CDR3 has 17 amino acids. Germline V gene sequence: CDR1 MDHEN, CDR2 SYDVKM. Germline trimming cut 0 bases from V and 1 base from J; bases unmatched to any gene: 6. The CDR3 region has the DNA TGTGCCAGCAGTTTATGGAATACGGGACAGAGCAATCAGCCCCAGCATTTT. It yields the protein CASSLWNTGQSNQPQHF.

This chain links TRBV7-9 with TRBJ2-5; maybe TRBD2 (5 bases). The CDR3 contains 15 residues. The germline V and J ends were trimmed by 2 bases and 8 bases, with 18 bases remaining between them. CDR1 and CDR2 (germline): SEHNR, FQNEAQ (reference sequence). For the CDR3, the DNA is TGTGCCAGCAGCTTAAGCCCTCTAAGAGGAGGTACCCAGTACTTC. Its translation is CASSLSPLRGGTQYF.

The chain employs TRBV7-2 and TRBJ2-3; 10 nucleotides line up with TRBD2. The CDR3 consists of 14 residues. Germline loops: CDR1 SGHTA, CDR2 FQGNSA. The V segment lost 5 bases and the J segment 5 bases; nucleotides outside the gene matches: 4. The CDR3 DNA is TGTGCCAGCAGCAAGCGGGGGGGCGGAGATACGCAGTATTTT. It yields the protein CASSKRGGGDTQYF.

The chain uses TRBV29-1 and TRBJ2-4, with 10 bases lining up with TRBD2. The CDR3 has 14 residues. In germline, CDR1 is SQVTM, CDR2 ANQGSEA. V shed 6 bases, J shed 9 bases, and the junction held 11 bases outside the gene matches. CDR3 sequence (DNA): TGCAGCGTCCTGAGCGGGAGGGCCGATGGCATTCAGTACTTC. Protein product: CSVLSGRADGIQYF.

The V gene is TRBV7-2, the J gene TRBJ2-7; no reliable D call. The V end lost 4 bases, the J end lost 8 bases, and 9 bases lay between the germline ends. Germline CDR1 reads SGHTA; CDR2 reads FQGNSA. The CDR3 loop spans 11 amino acids. The CDR3: CASSSEAKQYF. The CDR3, as DNA: TGTGCCAGCAGCTCGGAAGCCAAGCAGTACTTC. The entire variable domain, with the rest obtained from reference TRBV7-2 and TRBJ2-7, is as follows: GAGVSQSPSNKVTEKGKDVELRCDPISGHTALYWYRQSLGQGLEFLIYFQGNSAPDKSGLPSDRFSAERTGGSVSTLTIQRTQQEDSAVYLCASSSEAKQYFGPGTRLTVT.

The rearrangement joins TRBV9 to TRBJ1-2; D might be TRBD1 (5 bases). Germline lookup yields CDR1 SGDLS and CDR2 YYNGEE. The CDR3 totals 14 residues. With 3 bases removed from V and 0 bases from J, the gap between germline ends came to 9 bases. The CDR3, as DNA: TGTGCCAGCAGCGCCGGGGGTACTAACTATGGCTACACCTTC. It translates to CASSAGGTNYGYTF.

A few counts support this clonotype. The chain couples TRBV20-1 to TRBJ1-5, with TRBD1 as a possible D gene (5 bases). V dropped 6 bases and J dropped 1 base, with 16 bases sitting between them. The V gene's germline CDR1 is DFQATT and CDR2 SNEGSKA (reference sequence). The CDR3 has 15 amino acids. The CDR3 bases are TGCAGTGCGCTCGGCTGGGGCCGAAGCAATCAGCCCCAGCATTTT. Protein sequence: CSALGWGRSNQPQHF.

This clonotype showed up just a few times. The chain recombines TRBV6-1 with TRBJ2-5; a possible D gene is TRBD1 (6 bases). CDR1 and CDR2 from the germline V gene are MNHNS and SASEGT. Between the trimmed V and J ends, which lost 4 bases and 5 bases, there was a span of 14 bases. The CDR3 covers 14 residues. The CDR3 sequence: CASSGEQGLETQYF. In nucleotides, the CDR3 is TGTGCCAGCAGTGGAGAACAGGGATTGGAGACCCAGTACTTC.

The rearrangement joins TRBV6-2 or TRBV6-3 to TRBJ2-2; no clear D. The CDR3 length is 15 residues. Deletions cut 0 bases from V and 1 base from J, with 6 bases between. The germline gives CDR1 MNHEY, CDR2 SVGEGT. The CDR3 region has the DNA TGTGCCAGCAGTTACTCGCGCCTGAACACCGGGGAGCTGTTTTTT. Protein: CASSYSRLNTGELFF.

This clonotype was observed a handful of times. The chain has TRBV7-9 and TRBJ1-2, with 7 nucleotides matching TRBD1. Germline V gene sequence: CDR1 SEHNR, CDR2 FQNEAQ (reference sequence). V shed 1 base, J shed 2 bases, and the junction held 4 bases outside the gene matches. This CDR3 has 15 residues. As DNA, the CDR3 is TGTGCCAGCAGCTTAGTCGCAGGGGGAAACTATGGCTACACCTTC. It specifies CASSLVAGGNYGYTF. Combining the CDR3 with reference TRBV7-9 and TRBJ1-2 gives the whole variable domain DTGVSQNPRHKITKRGQNVTFRCDPISEHNRLYWYRQTLGQGPEFLTYFQNEAQLEKSRLLSDRFSAERPKGSFSTLEIQRTEQGDSAMYLCASSLVAGGNYGYTFGSGTRLTVV.

The chain links TRBV6-5 to TRBJ2-5; 8 bases map to TRBD1. Germline V lookup: CDR1 MNHEY, CDR2 SVGAGI. The CDR3 spans 15 residues. V lost 4 bases and J lost 2; bases outside the gene matches: 6. The DNA for the CDR3 is TGTGCCAGCAGTTCCGGGAGACAGGGGCAAGAGACCCAGTACTTC. Protein: CASSSGRQGQETQYF.

The chain couples TRBV21-1 to TRBJ1-6; the D call of TRBD1 is as the table states it, not checked on the DNA. TRBV21-1 has pseudogene status. This CDR3 has 17 amino acids. Here the CDR3 DNA reads TGTGCCAGCAGCAAGGCCGGGGCCTCCTCCTATAATTCACTCCTCCACTTT. Its translation: CASSKAGASSYNSLLHF.

This clonotype was detected only a few times. This chain joins TRBV19 and TRBJ1-5; tentative D call: TRBD1 (5 bases). This CDR3 is built from 14 residues. V lost 2 bases and J lost 7, with 12 bases in between. The germline gives CDR1 LNHDA, CDR2 SQIVND (reference sequence). In DNA form, the CDR3 reads TGTGCCAGTAGTATAAGTGGGGGTGGGCAGCCCCAGCATTTT. Translation: CASSISGGGQPQHF.